The T cell receptor (beta chain) described here comes from a study of cytomegalovirus exposure and HLA in healthy donors. PCR employed 60 Vbeta and 13 Jbeta primers. Repertoires were generated with immunoSEQ multiplex PCR, while TCRdb's copy carries only in-frame clones and drops some. The sample includes around 150,000 clones, approximately 85% of them seen just once. Regarding the study as a whole: A classifier reportedly called cytomegalovirus status with high sensitivity and specificity.

With regard to this clone: Its antigen is undetermined.

After removal of 0 bases from V and 5 bases from J, the junction contained 5 bases not matched to a gene. Germline-derived CDR1 and CDR2 are SGDLS and YYNGEE. The CDR3 length is 16 residues. The chain links TRBV9 to TRBJ2-3, with TRBD1 identical over 11 bases. The sequenced sample consisted of PBMCs. This TCR derives from a girl aged 2-10 years in good health and CMV-seropositive. The CDR3: CASSVDWDRGEDTQYF. The CDR3 nucleotides are TGTGCCAGCAGCGTAGACTGGGACAGGGGGGAAGATACGCAGTATTTT. The full variable domain, in which reference TRBV9 and TRBJ2-3 provide the parts outside the CDR3, is DSGVTQTPKHLITATGQRVTLRCSPRSGDLSVYWYQQSLDQGLQFLIQYYNGEERAKGNILERFSAQQFPDLHSELNLSSLELGDSALYFCASSVDWDRGEDTQYFGPGTRLTVL.